This TCR beta chain stems from a study of graft-versus-host responses after intestinal transplantation (dated by TCRdb to about 2021). Context from the whole study: Recipients received multivisceral, liver-intestinal, or isolated intestinal transplants. Anti-thymocyte globulin induction was given to all recipients, followed by maintenance tacrolimus and steroids for about 3 years. Graft-versus-host and host-versus-graft alloreactive T cell clones were tracked in the graft, circulation and bone marrow after intestinal transplantation using bulk TCR-beta CDR3 sequencing. Alloreactive clones were identified by sequencing pre-transplant mixed lymphocyte reaction products and comparing them with unstimulated pre-transplant donor and recipient T cells. The cohort enrolled 24 intestinal transplant recipients including one retransplant, and 3 patients lacking pretransplant specimens were excluded. Donor T cell macrochimerism was defined as a peak of at least 4% donor T cells among recipient peripheral blood mononuclear cells. Instead of going to the commercial service, samples from a few later patients were sequenced in-house on an Illumina MiSeq and processed with MiXCR. What the work shows at the level of the full study, not this receptor alone: The conclusions were limited by the relatively low number and heterogeneity of the intestinal transplant patients. Early after transplant, peak levels of circulating GvH clones were found to be associated with declines in HvG clones. In the allografts of patients with donor T cell macrochimerism, GvH to HvG T cell clonal ratios were high. GvH clones were detected in recipient bone marrow, and some appeared earlier in ileal mucosa or blood, consistent with an intestinal mucosal origin.

The library was obtained by the immunoSEQ multiplex PCR assay. For most patients, genomic DNA was isolated using the Qiagen DNeasy Blood and Tissue Kit and was shipped frozen to Adaptive Biotechnologies for TCR sequencing. For most patients, genomic DNA was subjected to high-throughput TCR-beta CDR3 sequencing by Adaptive Biotechnologies. The published analysis was carried out like this. TCR sequencing data for approximately 19 patients were retrieved from Adaptive's ImmunoSEQ software; three other patients were processed with MiXCR and VDJtools. To correct CD4 versus CD8 sorting errors, sequences present in both subsets at a frequency ratio below 5:1 were removed. CDR3 nucleotide sequences shared between donor and recipient were removed because their origin could not be assigned. To be classed as alloreactive, a clone needed at least 2-fold expansion over unstimulated cells and a minimum CFSE-low frequency of 0.002% (template counts) or 0.001% (read counts). A clone was considered mappable if detected in the sequenced pre-transplant spleen, lymph node, or MLR CFSE-low populations of the donor or recipient. The cumulative frequency of alloreactive clones was calculated as a percentage of all sequences, weighted by copy number. TCRdb retrieved this table from immuneACCESS and kept in-frame rearrangements only. Not all clones are present; in checked studies, unresolved V genes account for under half, and no reason is known for the remainder. V, J and clone size derive from that table, while D and trimming were established from the DNA sequence. A total of some 100,000 clones appear in this sample, roughly nine tenths of them only once. 0.85% to 1% of the sample is held by the ten biggest clonotypes.

Worth noting for this clone: No cognate antigen has been identified for it. No clone much larger than this one lies a single base away; base qualities are absent.

The germline V end is reduced by 8 bases and the J end by 7 bases; junction bases left unmatched: 10. Including cysteine and phenylalanine, the CDR3 has 13 amino acids. The CDR3 DNA has 39 bases and is translated from base 1. The germline V gene (reference sequence) supplies CDR1 MNHNY and CDR2 SVGAGI. In light of the paper, this sample's time point label describes: cells obtained before transplantation from donor or recipient. CD3+CD4+ and CD3+CD8+ populations were FACS-sorted from unstimulated pre-transplant donor and recipient cells taken from spleen or lymph nodes. Here the sequenced sample was unstimulated CD4+ T cells sorted from spleen or lymph node cells, taken before transplant. The receptor's source is a human donor who was the organ donor for an intestinal transplant. The chain is assembled from TRBV6-6 and TRBJ1-1, and 7 bases in between align with TRBD1. The CDR3 sequence is CASGEGGRLEAFF. The DNA reads TGTGCCAGCGGGGAAGGGGGCCGCCTTGAAGCTTTCTTT.